This T cell receptor beta chain is drawn from a study of regulatory T cells in long-lasting Graves disease. Notes on the study in general: Favored gene segments in persistent disease were TRBV28, TRBJ1-2 and TRBJ2-5. Patients with persistent disease shared some 2,900 public clonotypes, outpacing the roughly 970 shared by new patients. With a small sample size, accuracy may have been reduced.

There are many counts of this clonotype. Antigen: not known. J gave up 6 bases and V 5 bases, and 0 bases lay outside the gene matches. The CDR3 loop spans 14 amino acids. The time point here: persistent/refractory GD, antithyroid drugs over 5 years with positive TRAb. Preparation of the TCR library used RNA extracted from PBMCs. TCR beta libraries were built with iRepertoire HTBI primers and Arm-PCR of CDR3 regions. TCRdb itself ran the multiplex PCR reads through MiXCR, one entry per CDR3 protein. The data contain 250,000 to 300,000 distinct CDR3 sequences, roughly a fifth of them singletons. This sample comprised peripheral blood mononuclear cells (PBMCs), obtained when the disease was refractory, from a patient treated with antithyroid drugs. The V gene is TRBV12-3 or TRBV12-4, the J gene TRBJ2-2, with 13 positions matching TRBD2. The clonotype comes from a female donor with Graves disease. CDR3 region: CASSTSGRAGELFF. The CDR3, as DNA: TGTGCCAGCAGTACTAGCGGGAGGGCCGGGGAGCTGTTTTTT.